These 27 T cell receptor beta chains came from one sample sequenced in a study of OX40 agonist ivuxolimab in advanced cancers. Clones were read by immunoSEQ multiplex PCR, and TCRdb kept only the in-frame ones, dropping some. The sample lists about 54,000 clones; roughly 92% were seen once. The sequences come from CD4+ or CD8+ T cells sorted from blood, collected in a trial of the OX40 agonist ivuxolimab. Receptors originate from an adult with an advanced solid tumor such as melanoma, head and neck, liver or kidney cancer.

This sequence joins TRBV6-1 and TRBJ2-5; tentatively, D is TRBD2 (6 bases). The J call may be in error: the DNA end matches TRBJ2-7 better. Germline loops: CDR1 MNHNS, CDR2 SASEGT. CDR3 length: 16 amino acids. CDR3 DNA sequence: TGTGCCAGCAGTGCTGGTGCGGGACCTTCAATATTCGAGCAGTACTTC. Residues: CASSAGAGPSIFEQYF.

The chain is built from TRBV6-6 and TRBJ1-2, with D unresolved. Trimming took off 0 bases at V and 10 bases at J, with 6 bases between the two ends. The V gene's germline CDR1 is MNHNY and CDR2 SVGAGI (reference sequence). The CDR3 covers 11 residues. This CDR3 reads CASSYSGFYTF. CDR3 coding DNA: TGTGCCAGCAGTTACTCCGGTTTCTACACCTTC.

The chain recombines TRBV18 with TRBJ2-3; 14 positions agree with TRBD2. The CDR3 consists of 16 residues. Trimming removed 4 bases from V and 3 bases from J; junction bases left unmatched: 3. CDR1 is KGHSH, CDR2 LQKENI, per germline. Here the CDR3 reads CASSRGLAGVTDTQYF. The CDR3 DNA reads TGTGCCAGCTCACGGGGACTAGCGGGAGTAACAGATACGCAGTATTTT.

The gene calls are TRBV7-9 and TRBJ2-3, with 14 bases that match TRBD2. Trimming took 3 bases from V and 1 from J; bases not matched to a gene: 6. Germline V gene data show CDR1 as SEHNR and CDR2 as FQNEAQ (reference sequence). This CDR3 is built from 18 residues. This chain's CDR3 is CASSLTSGRAVGTDTQYF. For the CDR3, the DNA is TGTGCCAGCAGCTTGACTAGCGGGAGGGCCGTAGGCACAGATACGCAGTATTTT.

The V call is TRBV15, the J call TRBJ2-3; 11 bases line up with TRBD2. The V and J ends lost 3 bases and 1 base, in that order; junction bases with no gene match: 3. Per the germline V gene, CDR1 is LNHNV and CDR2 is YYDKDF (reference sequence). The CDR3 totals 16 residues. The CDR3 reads CATSRGSGRGTDTQYF. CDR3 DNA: TGTGCCACCAGCAGGGGTAGCGGGAGGGGCACAGATACGCAGTATTTT.

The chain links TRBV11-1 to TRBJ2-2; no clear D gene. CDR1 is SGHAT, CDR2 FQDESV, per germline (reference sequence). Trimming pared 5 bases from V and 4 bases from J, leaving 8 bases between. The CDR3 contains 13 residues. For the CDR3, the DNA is TGTGCCAGCAGCACGGGTCGCACCGGGGAGCTGTTTTTT. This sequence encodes CASSTGRTGELFF.

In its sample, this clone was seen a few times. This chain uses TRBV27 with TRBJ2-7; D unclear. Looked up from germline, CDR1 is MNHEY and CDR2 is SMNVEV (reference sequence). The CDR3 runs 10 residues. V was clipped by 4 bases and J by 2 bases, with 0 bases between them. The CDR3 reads CASSSYEQYF. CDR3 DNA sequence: TGTGCCAGCAGTTCCTACGAGCAGTACTTC.

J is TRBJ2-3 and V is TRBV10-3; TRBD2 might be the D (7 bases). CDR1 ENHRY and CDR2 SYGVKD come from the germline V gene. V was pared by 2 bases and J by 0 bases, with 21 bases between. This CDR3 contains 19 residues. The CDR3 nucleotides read TGTGCCATCAGTGAGGGCGGGGGCCTTCCCCGCGCTAGCACAGATACGCAGTATTTT. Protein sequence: CAISEGGGLPRASTDTQYF.

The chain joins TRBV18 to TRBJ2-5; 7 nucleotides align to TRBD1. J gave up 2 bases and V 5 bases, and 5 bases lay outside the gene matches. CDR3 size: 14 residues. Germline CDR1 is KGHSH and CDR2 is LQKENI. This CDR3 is CASSLQGPQETQYF. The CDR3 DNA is TGTGCCAGCTCATTACAGGGGCCTCAAGAGACCCAGTACTTC. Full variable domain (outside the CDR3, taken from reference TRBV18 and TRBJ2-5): NAGVMQNPRHLVRRRGQEARLRCSPMKGHSHVYWYRQLPEEGLKFMVYLQKENIIDESGMPKERFSAEFPKEGPSILRIQQVVRGDSAAYFCASSLQGPQETQYFGPGTRLLVL.

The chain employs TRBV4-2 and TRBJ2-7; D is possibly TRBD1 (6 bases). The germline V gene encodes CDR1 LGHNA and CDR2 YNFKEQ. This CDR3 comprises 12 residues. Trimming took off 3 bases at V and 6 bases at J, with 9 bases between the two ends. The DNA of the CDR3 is TGTGCCAGCAGCCATTCCAGGGGCGAGCAGTACTTC. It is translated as CASSHSRGEQYF.

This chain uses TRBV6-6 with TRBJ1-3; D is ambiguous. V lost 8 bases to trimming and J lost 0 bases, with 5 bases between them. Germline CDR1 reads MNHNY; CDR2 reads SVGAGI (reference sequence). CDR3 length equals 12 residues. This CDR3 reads CASRSSGNTIYF. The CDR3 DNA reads TGTGCCAGCCGAAGCTCTGGAAACACCATATATTTT.

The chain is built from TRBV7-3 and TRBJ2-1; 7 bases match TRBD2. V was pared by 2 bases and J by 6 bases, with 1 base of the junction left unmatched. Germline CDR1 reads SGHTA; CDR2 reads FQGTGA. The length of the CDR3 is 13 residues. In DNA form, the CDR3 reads TGTGCCAGCAGCTTATGGGGGGGCAATGAGCAGTTCTTC. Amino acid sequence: CASSLWGGNEQFF.

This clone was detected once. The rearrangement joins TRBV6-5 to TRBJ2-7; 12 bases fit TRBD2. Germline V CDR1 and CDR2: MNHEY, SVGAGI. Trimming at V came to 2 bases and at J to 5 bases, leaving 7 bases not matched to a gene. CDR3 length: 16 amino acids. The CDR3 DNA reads TGTGCCAGCAGTTACAATCTAGCGGGAGGGCCCAACGAGCAGTACTTC. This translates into CASSYNLAGGPNEQYF.

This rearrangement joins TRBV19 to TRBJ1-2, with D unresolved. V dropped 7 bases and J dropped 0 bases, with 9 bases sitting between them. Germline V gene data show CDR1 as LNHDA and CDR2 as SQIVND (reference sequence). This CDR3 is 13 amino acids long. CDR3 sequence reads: CASIADSNYGYTF. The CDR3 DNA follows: TGTGCCAGTATTGCAGATTCTAACTATGGCTACACCTTC.

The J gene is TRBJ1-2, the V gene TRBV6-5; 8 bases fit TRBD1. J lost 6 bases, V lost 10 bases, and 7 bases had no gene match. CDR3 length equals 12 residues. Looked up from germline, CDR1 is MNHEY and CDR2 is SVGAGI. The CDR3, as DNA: TGTGCCACCTTTTTGACAGGGGATGGCTACACCTTC. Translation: CATFLTGDGYTF.

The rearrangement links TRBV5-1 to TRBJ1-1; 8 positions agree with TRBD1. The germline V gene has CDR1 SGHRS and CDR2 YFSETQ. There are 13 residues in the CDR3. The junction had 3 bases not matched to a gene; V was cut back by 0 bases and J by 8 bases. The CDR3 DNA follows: TGCGCCAGCAGCTTGGCACAGGGGGACGAAGCTTTCTTT. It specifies CASSLAQGDEAFF. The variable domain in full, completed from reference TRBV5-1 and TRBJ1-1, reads KAGVTQTPRYLIKTRGQQVTLSCSPISGHRSVSWYQQTPGQGLQFLFEYFSETQRNKGNFPGRFSGRQFSNSRSEMNVSTLELGDSALYLCASSLAQGDEAFFGQGTRLTVV.

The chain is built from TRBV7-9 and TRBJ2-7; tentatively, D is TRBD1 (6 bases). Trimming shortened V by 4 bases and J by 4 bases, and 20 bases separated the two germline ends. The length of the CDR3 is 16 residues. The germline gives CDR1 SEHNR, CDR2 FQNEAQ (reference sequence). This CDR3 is CASSSSAGTYSYEQYF. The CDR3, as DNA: TGTGCCAGCAGCTCTTCTGCCGGGACATACTCGTACGAGCAGTACTTC.

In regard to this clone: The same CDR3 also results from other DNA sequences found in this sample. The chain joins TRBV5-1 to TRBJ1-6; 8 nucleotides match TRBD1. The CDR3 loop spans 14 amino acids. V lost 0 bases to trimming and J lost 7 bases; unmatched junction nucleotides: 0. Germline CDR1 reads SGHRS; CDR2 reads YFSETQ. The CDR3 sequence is CASSLGQGNSPLHF. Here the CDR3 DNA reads TGCGCCAGCAGCTTGGGACAGGGGAATTCACCCCTCCACTTT.

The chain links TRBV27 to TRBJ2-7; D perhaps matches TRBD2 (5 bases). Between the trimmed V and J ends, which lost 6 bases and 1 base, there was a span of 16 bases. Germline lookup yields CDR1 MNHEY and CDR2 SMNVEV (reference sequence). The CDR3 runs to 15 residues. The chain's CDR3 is CASSLSPGISYEQYF. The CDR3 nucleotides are TGTGCCAGCAGCTTAAGCCCGGGGATATCCTACGAGCAGTACTTC.

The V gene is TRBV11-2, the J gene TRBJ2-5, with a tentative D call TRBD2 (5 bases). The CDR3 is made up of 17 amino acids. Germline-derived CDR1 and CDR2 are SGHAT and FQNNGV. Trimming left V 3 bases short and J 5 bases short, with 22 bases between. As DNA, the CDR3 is TGTGCCAGCAGCTTGCGACTATCTTCATCCGCCCGGGAGACCCAGTACTTC. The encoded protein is CASSLRLSSSARETQYF.

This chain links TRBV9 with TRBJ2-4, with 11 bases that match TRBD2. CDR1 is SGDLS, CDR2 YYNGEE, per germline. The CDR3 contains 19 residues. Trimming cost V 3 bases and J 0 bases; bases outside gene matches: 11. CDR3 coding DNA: TGTGCCAGCAGCGCACCGGGACTAGCGGAGTACTTAGCCAAAAACATTCAGTACTTC. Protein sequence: CASSAPGLAEYLAKNIQYF.

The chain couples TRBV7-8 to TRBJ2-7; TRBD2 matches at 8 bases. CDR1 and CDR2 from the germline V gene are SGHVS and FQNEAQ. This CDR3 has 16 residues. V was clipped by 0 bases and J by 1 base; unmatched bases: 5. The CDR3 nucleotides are TGTGCCAGCAGCTTAGCCGGGACTAGTAAGTCCTACGAGCAGTACTTC. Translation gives CASSLAGTSKSYEQYF. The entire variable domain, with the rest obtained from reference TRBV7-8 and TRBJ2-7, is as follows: GAGVSQSPRYKVAKRGQDVALRCDPISGHVSLFWYQQALGQGPEFLTYFQNEAQLDKSGLPSDRFFAERPEGSVSTLKIQRTQQEDSAVYLCASSLAGTSKSYEQYFGPGTRLTVT.

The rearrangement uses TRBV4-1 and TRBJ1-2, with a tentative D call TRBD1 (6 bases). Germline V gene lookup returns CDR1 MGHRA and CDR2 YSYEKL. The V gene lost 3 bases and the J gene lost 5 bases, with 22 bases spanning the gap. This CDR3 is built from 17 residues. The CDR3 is CASSQGLRGAHRYGYTF. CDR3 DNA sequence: TGCGCCAGCAGCCAGGGCCTGCGGGGGGCCCATAGATATGGCTACACCTTC.

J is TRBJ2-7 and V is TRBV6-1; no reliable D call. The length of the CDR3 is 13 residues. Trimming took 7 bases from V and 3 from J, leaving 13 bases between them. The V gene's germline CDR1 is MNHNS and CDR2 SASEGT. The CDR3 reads CASNRARFYEQYF. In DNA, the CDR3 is TGTGCCAGCAATAGGGCGCGGTTCTACGAGCAGTACTTC.

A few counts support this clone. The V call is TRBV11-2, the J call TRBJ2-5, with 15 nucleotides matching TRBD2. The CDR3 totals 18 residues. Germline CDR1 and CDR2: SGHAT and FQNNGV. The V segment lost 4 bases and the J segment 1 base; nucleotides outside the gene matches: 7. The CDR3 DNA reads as TGTGCCAGCAGCTGGAGGGGGACTAGCGGGAGGAGCCAAGAGACCCAGTACTTC. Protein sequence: CASSWRGTSGRSQETQYF.

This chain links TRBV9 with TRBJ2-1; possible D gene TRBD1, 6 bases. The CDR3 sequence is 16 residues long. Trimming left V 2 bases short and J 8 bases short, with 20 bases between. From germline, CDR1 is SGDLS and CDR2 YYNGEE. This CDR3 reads CASSVGATDTWDEQFF. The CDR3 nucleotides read TGTGCCAGCAGCGTGGGGGCGACCGACACTTGGGATGAGCAGTTCTTC.

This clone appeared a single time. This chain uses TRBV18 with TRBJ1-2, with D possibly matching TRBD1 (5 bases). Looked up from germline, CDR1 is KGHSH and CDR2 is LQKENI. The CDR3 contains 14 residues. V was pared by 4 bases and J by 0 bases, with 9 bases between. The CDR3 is CASSQGPANYGYTF. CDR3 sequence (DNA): TGTGCCAGCTCACAGGGACCTGCTAACTATGGCTACACCTTC.